This entry features one T cell receptor beta chain sequence. Its cognate antigen is unknown. As handled by the study authors: Filtering differed, since immunoSEQ gave only junction sequences and no quality scores. Libraries were prepared by immunoSEQ multiplex PCR; TCRdb keeps only in-frame clonotypes and omits some of them. V and J calls and clone size are those listed in that table; D and trimming were worked out from the DNA. The table lists 2.3 million or so clones, 80% to 95% of them singletons. The CDR3 length is 14 residues. The germline CDR1 and CDR2 sequences are MNHNS and SASEGT. Trimming stripped 8 bases from V and 7 bases from J, with 18 bases between. The data are from a study of shared clonotypes between healthy human individuals. General study findings and limits: Compared with clonotypes that all four donors shared, non-shared clonotypes had lower generation probabilities.

This sequence joins TRBV6-1 and TRBJ1-5; weak D call: TRBD1 (6 bases). This receptor was taken from a man aged 18 to 30 in good health. Some clones in this sample may be carry-over from other donors' samples. Specimen: naive CD4+ T cells from PBMCs. Noted subset: CD45RA+ positively selected. DNA of the CDR3: TGTGCCAGCGTCCCCGCACAGGGATACCAGCCCCAGCATTTT. Its protein is CASVPAQGYQPQHF.